The present T cell receptor beta chain was sequenced within a study of shared clonotypes between healthy human individuals. Trimming cost V 6 bases and J 4 bases, with 13 bases left between them. The CDR3 spans 14 residues. Germline values: CDR1 SGHRS, CDR2 YFSETQ. Profiled with immunoSEQ multiplex PCR; TCRdb holds only in-frame clones, not every one. The sample lists about 980,000 clones, over 60% occurring once. Source material: memory CD4+ T cells sorted from blood. Documented subset: CD45RA-negative fraction. The rearrangement uses TRBV5-1 and TRBJ2-2; the D gene is possibly TRBD1 (6 bases). The sequence was collected from a man in his late teens or twenties in good health. The chain's CDR3 is CASTIDRSTGELFF. DNA of the CDR3: TGCGCCAGCACCATTGACAGGTCCACCGGGGAGCTGTTTTTT.